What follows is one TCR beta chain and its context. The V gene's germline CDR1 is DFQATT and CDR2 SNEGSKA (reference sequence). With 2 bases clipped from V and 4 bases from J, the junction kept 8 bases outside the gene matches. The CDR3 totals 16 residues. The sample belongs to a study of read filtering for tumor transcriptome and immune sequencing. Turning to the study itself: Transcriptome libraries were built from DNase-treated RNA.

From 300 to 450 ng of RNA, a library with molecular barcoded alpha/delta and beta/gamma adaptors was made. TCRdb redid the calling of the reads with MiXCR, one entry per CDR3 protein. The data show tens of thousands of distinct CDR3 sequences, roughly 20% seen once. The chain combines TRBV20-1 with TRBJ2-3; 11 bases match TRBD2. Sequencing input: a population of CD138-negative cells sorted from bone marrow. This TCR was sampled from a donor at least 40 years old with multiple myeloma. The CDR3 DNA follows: TGCAGTGCTAGACCTACTAGCGGGAGCAGATCAGATACGCAGTATTTT. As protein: CSARPTSGSRSDTQYF.